This T cell receptor (beta chain) was recovered during a study of cytomegalovirus exposure and HLA in healthy donors. Study-level findings and limits: Based on reports, TCR beta sequences accurately predicted HLA-A and HLA-B alleles for most subjects. The study listed some 160 cytomegalovirus-associated TCR beta chains. The majority of CMV-associated TCR beta chains were reported as apparently HLA-restricted in a later analysis.

As to this clone: Its antigen is not identified.

It was with 60 Vbeta and 13 Jbeta primers that the PCR ran. Under the authors' procedure: Later, 65 million to 85 million unique TCR beta chains were counted in an analysis, and approximately 9.9 million of them were shared. Measured with immunoSEQ multiplex PCR; TCRdb has only the in-frame clones, and not every one. From that table come the V and J calls and clone size; the DNA was used to work out D and trimming. The table includes around 150,000 clones, 80% detected once. Sequenced material: PBMCs. The sequence derives from a man over 45 in good health and CMV-seronegative.

The CDR3 DNA is TGTGCTAGTGGTAGCGAATGGGGGGACAGACCCTACGAGCAGTACTTC. Amino acids: CASGSEWGDRPYEQYF. The chain uses TRBV12-5 and TRBJ2-5; D is possibly TRBD1 (7 bases). The DNA end is more similar to TRBJ2-7, so the J call may be wrong. The CDR3 totals 16 residues. CDR1 is LGHNT and CDR2 is FRNRAP in the germline V gene.